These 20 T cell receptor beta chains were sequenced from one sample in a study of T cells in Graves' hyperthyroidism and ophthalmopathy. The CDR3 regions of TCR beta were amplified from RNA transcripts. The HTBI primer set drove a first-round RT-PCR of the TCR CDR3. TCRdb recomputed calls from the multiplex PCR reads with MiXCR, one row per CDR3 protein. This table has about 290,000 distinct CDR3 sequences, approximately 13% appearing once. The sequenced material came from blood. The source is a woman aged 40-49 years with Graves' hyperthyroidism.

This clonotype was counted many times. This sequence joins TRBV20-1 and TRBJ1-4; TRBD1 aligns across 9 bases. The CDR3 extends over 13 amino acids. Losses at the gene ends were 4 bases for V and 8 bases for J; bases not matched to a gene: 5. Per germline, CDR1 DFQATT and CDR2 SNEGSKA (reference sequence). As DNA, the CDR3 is TGCAGTGCTACCGGGACAGGGAGCGAAAAACTGTTTTTT. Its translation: CSATGTGSEKLFF.

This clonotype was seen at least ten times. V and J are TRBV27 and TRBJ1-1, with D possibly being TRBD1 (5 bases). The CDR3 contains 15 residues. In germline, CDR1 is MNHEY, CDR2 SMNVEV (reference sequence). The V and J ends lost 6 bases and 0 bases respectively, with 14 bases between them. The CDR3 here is CASSLGVGLNTEAFF. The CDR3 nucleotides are TGTGCCAGCAGCTTAGGGGTAGGGCTGAACACTGAAGCTTTCTTT.

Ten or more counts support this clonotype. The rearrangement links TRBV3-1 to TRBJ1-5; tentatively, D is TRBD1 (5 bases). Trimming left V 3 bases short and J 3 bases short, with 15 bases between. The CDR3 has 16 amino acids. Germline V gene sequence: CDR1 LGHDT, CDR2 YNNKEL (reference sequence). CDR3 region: CASSHGTLTTNQPQHF. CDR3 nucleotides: TGTGCCAGCAGCCACGGGACCCTCACGACCAATCAGCCCCAGCATTTT.

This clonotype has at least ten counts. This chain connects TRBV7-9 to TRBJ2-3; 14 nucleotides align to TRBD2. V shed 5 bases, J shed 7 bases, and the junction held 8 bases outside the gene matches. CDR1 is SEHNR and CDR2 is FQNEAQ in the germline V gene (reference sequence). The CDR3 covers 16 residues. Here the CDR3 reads CASSKSGLAGANTQYF. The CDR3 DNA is TGTGCCAGCAGCAAATCGGGACTAGCGGGAGCGAATACGCAGTATTTT. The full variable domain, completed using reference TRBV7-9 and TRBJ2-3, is DTGVSQNPRHKITKRGQNVTFRCDPISEHNRLYWYRQTLGQGPEFLTYFQNEAQLEKSRLLSDRFSAERPKGSFSTLEIQRTEQGDSAMYLCASSKSGLAGANTQYFGPGTRLTVL.

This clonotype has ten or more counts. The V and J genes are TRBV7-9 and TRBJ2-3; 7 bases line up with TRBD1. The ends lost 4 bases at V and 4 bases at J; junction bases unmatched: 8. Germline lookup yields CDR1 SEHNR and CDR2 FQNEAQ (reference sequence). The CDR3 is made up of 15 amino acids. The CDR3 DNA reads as TGTGCCAGCAGCTCCGGACGACAGGGTCCAGATACGCAGTATTTT. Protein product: CASSSGRQGPDTQYF.

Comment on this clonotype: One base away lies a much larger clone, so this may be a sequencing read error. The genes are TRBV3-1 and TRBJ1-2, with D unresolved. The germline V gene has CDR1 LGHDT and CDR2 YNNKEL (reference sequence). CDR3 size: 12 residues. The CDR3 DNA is TGTGCCAGCAGCCAAGATCAAAGGCAAGCCTCCTTC. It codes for CASSQDQRQASF.

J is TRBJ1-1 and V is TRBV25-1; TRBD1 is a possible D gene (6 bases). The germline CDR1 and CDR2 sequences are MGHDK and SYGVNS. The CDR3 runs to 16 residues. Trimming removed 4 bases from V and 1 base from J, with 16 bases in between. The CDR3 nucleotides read TGTGCCAGCAGTGTGTTGACAGGCGGAAAGAACACTGAAGCTTTCTTT. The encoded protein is CASSVLTGGKNTEAFF.

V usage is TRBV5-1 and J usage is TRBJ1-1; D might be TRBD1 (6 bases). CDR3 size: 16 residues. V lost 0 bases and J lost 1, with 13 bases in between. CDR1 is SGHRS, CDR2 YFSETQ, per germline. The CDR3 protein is CASSLAVGGENTEAFF. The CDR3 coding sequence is TGCGCCAGCAGCTTGGCGGTAGGGGGGGAGAACACTGAAGCTTTCTTT.

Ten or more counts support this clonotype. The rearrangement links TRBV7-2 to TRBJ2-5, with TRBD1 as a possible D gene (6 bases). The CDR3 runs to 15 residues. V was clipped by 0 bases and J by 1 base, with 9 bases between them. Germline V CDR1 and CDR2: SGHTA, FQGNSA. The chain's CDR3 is CASSLAGTPQETQYF. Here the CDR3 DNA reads TGTGCCAGCAGCTTAGCCGGGACACCCCAAGAGACCCAGTACTTC.

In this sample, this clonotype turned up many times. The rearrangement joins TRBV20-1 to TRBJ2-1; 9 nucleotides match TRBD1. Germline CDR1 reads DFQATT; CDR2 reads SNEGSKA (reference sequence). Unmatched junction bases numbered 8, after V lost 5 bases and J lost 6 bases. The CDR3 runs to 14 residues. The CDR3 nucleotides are TGCAGTGCTTCCGGGACAGGGTTTATCAATGAGCAGTTCTTC. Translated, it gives CSASGTGFINEQFF.

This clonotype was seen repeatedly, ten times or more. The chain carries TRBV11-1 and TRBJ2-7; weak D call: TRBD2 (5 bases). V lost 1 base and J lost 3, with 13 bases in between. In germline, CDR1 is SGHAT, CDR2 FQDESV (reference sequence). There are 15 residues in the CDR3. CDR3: CASSLGASRHYEQYF. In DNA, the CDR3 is TGTGCCAGCAGCTTAGGTGCTAGCCGCCACTACGAGCAGTACTTC.

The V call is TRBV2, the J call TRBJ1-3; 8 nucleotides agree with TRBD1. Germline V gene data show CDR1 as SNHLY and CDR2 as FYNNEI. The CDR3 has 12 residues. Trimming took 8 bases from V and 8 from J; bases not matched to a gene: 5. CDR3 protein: CASAQGAYTIYF. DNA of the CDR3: TGTGCCAGCGCGCAGGGGGCCTACACCATATATTTT.

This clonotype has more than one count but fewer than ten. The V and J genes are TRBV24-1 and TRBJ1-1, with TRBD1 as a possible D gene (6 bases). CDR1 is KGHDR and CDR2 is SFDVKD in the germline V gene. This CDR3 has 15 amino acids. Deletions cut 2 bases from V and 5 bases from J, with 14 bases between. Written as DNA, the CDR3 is TGTGCCACCAGTGATTCTCGGGGGGCTGGGACTGAAGCTTTCTTT. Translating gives CATSDSRGAGTEAFF.

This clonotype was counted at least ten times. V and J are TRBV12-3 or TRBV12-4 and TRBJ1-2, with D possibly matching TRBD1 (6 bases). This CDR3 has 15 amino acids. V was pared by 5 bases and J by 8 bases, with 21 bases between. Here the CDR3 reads CASSDLGGGVLGYTF. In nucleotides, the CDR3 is TGTGCCAGCAGTGATCTAGGGGGTGGGGTATTAGGCTACACCTTC.

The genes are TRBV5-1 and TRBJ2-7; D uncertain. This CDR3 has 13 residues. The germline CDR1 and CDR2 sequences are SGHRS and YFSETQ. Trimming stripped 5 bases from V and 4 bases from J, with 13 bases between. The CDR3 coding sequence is TGCGCCAGCAGTCTGAGACCCCAGTACGAGCAGTACTTC. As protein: CASSLRPQYEQYF.

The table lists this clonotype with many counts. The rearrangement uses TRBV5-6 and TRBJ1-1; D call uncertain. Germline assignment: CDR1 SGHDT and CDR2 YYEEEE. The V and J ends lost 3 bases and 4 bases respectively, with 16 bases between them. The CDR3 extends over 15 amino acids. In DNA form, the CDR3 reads TGTGCCAGCAGCTACCCGGGAGGGTTCCTCACTGAAGCTTTCTTT. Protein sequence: CASSYPGGFLTEAFF.

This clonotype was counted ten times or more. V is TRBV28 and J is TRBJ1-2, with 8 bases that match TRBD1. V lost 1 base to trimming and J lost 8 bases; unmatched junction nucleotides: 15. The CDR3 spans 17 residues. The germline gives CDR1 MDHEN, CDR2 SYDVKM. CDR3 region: CASSLSPPGQARLGYTF. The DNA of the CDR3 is TGTGCCAGCAGTTTATCCCCTCCGGGACAGGCCCGACTAGGCTACACCTTC.

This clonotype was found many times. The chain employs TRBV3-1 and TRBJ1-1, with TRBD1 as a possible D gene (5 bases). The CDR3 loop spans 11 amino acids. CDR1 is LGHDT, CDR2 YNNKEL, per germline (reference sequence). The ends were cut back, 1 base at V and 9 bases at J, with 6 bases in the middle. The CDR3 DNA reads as TGTGCCAGCAGCCAAGGACAGAAAGCTTTCTTT. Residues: CASSQGQKAFF.

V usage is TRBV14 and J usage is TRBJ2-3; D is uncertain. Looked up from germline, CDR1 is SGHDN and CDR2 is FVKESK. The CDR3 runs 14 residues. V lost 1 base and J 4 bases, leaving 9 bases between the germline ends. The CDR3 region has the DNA TGTGCCAGCAGCCAAGCGTTCGCGTCAGATACGCAGTATTTT. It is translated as CASSQAFASDTQYF. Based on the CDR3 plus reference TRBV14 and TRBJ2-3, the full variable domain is EAGVTQFPSHSVIEKGQTVTLRCDPISGHDNLYWYRRVMGKEIKFLLHFVKESKQDESGMPNNRFLAERTGGTYSTLKVQPAELEDSGVYFCASSQAFASDTQYFGPGTRLTVL.

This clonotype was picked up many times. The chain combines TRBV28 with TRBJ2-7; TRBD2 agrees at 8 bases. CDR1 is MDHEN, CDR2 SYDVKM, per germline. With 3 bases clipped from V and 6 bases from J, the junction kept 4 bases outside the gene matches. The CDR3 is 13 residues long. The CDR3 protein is CASSFSGVSEQYF. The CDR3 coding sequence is TGTGCCAGCAGTTTTAGCGGGGTCTCCGAGCAGTACTTC.